One sample yielded the 30 T cell receptor beta chains listed below, sequenced in a study of shared clonotypes between healthy human individuals. Generated by immunoSEQ multiplex PCR, the TCRdb table keeps only in-frame clones and is missing some. The sample holds about a million clones; around four fifths are singletons and the top ten take 1.4%. The sequenced material came from memory CD4+ T cells sorted from blood. Indicated subset: CD45RA-negative fraction. These TCRs come from a man between 18 and 35 years old in good health.

The V call is TRBV5-1, the J call TRBJ2-3; D may be TRBD1 or TRBD2 (5 bases each). The germline gives CDR1 SGHRS, CDR2 YFSETQ. This CDR3 is built from 15 residues. V lost 0 bases, J lost 4 bases, and 12 bases lay in between. The CDR3 loop is CASSLAGDGPDTQYF. CDR3 coding DNA: TGCGCCAGCAGCTTGGCCGGGGACGGCCCAGATACGCAGTATTTT.

The CDR3 DNA reads TGCAGCGCCATACGGCCCGGGACAGCCACTGAAGCTTTCTTT. Encoded protein: CSAIRPGTATEAFF. The rearrangement uses TRBV29-1 and TRBJ1-1; 7 nucleotides agree with TRBD1. With 7 bases clipped from V and 4 bases from J, the junction kept 12 bases outside the gene matches. The germline gives CDR1 SQVTM, CDR2 ANQGSEA. The CDR3 covers 14 residues. The full variable domain, in which reference TRBV29-1 and TRBJ1-1 provide the parts outside the CDR3, is SAVISQKPSRDICQRGTSLTIQCQVDSQVTMMFWYRQQPGQSLTLIATANQGSEATYESGFVIDKFPISRPNLTFSTLTVSNMSPEDSSIYLCSAIRPGTATEAFFGQGTRLTVV.

This clone was seen just once. V is TRBV4-1 and J is TRBJ1-1; D is perhaps TRBD1 (5 bases). The germline gives CDR1 MGHRA, CDR2 YSYEKL. The CDR3 length is 16 residues. V was pared by 1 base and J by 3 bases, with 15 bases between. The CDR3 region is CASSQAGSRVYTEAFF. The CDR3 region has the DNA TGCGCCAGCAGCCAAGCCGGGTCCAGGGTCTACACTGAAGCTTTCTTT.

The rearrangement joins TRBV9 to TRBJ2-3; D gene uncertain. Germline V lookup: CDR1 SGDLS, CDR2 YYNGEE. The V gene lost 1 base and the J gene lost 4 bases, with 4 bases spanning the gap. This CDR3 has 12 amino acids. The CDR3 DNA reads TGTGCCAGCAGCGTATTCTCAGATACGCAGTATTTT. It is translated as CASSVFSDTQYF.

The genes are TRBV7-9 and TRBJ2-4; D is unclear. The germline gives CDR1 SEHNR, CDR2 FQNEAQ (reference sequence). CDR3 length: 14 amino acids. Trimming took 11 bases from V and 5 from J, leaving 19 bases between them. In DNA form, the CDR3 reads TGTGCCGTAGTAAAAGGCGGTTTACAAAACATTCAGTACTTC. It yields the protein CAVVKGGLQNIQYF. Combining the CDR3 with reference TRBV7-9 and TRBJ2-4 gives the whole variable domain DTGVSQNPRHKITKRGQNVTFRCDPISEHNRLYWYRQTLGQGPEFLTYFQNEAQLEKSRLLSDRFSAERPKGSFSTLEIQRTEQGDSAMYLCAVVKGGLQNIQYFGAGTRLSVL.

A remark on this clone: In the same sample, other DNA sequences code for this CDR3. The chain links TRBV5-4 to TRBJ1-3; D perhaps matches TRBD1 (5 bases). CDR1 is SGHNT, CDR2 YYREEE, per germline (reference sequence). V dropped 0 bases and J dropped 7 bases, with 14 bases sitting between them. This CDR3 contains 15 residues. CDR3: CASSLAGQGGNTIYF. In DNA form, the CDR3 reads TGTGCCAGCAGCTTGGCCGGGCAGGGTGGTAACACCATATATTTT.

This chain connects TRBV30 to TRBJ2-1; 12 bases match TRBD2. The V gene's germline CDR1 is GTSNPN and CDR2 SVGIG (reference sequence). After removal of 0 bases from V and 10 bases from J, the junction contained 7 bases not matched to a gene. The CDR3 has 15 amino acids. The CDR3 spells CAWSVSSGGAPEQFF. The CDR3, as DNA: TGTGCCTGGAGTGTATCTAGCGGGGGGGCCCCGGAGCAGTTCTTC.

This clone was detected only once. The chain joins TRBV6-1 to TRBJ2-7; weak D call: TRBD1 (5 bases). This CDR3 comprises 12 residues. Looked up from germline, CDR1 is MNHNS and CDR2 is SASEGT. The V and J ends lost 8 bases and 4 bases respectively, with 12 bases between them. The CDR3 is CASVEPGYEQYF. In nucleotides, the CDR3 is TGTGCCAGCGTAGAACCAGGGTACGAGCAGTACTTC.

A remark on this clone: This sample includes further DNA sequences coding for the same CDR3. This chain connects TRBV5-1 to TRBJ2-3; no clear D gene. V dropped 0 bases and J dropped 4 bases, with 9 bases sitting between them. Germline V gives CDR1 SGHRS, CDR2 YFSETQ. The CDR3 is made up of 14 amino acids. CDR3 bases: TGCGCCAGCAGCTTGGTGGGTGGGGCAGATACGCAGTATTTT. Encoded protein: CASSLVGGADTQYF.

The chain has TRBV4-3 and TRBJ2-3; the match to TRBD2 covers 10 bases. The V gene's germline CDR1 is LGHNA and CDR2 YSLEER. The CDR3 contains 15 residues. V shed 3 bases and J 5 bases; nucleotides not matched to a gene: 5. The CDR3 sequence: CASSHGAGGGDTQYF. CDR3 coding DNA: TGCGCCAGCAGCCATGGAGCGGGAGGGGGAGATACGCAGTATTTT.

This sequence joins TRBV5-1 and TRBJ2-1; D not resolved. CDR1 is SGHRS and CDR2 is YFSETQ in the germline V gene. Trimming removed 5 bases at V and 6 bases at J, with 9 bases between. This CDR3 comprises 12 residues. The CDR3 DNA reads TGCGCCAGCAGTATACAAACCAATGAGCAGTTCTTC. Encoded protein: CASSIQTNEQFF.

This clone showed up just a few times. The rearrangement joins TRBV28 to TRBJ1-1, with D perhaps matching TRBD1 (5 bases). This CDR3 has 15 amino acids. Trimming shortened V by 6 bases and J by 3 bases, and 17 bases separated the two germline ends. CDR1 MDHEN and CDR2 SYDVKM come from the germline V gene. The CDR3 region has the DNA TGTGCCAGCAGCCTGAGGGGTCTGCCGGACACTGAAGCTTTCTTT. It codes for CASSLRGLPDTEAFF. Looking up the rest from reference TRBV28 and TRBJ1-1 gives the full variable domain: DVKVTQSSRYLVKRTGEKVFLECVQDMDHENMFWYRQDPGLGLRLIYFSYDVKMKEKGDIPEGYSVSREKKERFSLILESASTNQTSMYLCASSLRGLPDTEAFFGQGTRLTVV.

Remarks on this clone: At one of its ends the junction is not consistent with the germline gene, which may arise from a read error. The V and J genes are TRBV7-7 and TRBJ2-7, with 12 bases identical to TRBD2. The CDR3 extends over 17 amino acids. CDR1 SSHAT and CDR2 FNYEAQ come from the germline V gene (reference sequence). The CDR3 region has the DNA TGTGCTAGCAGCCTCGGGACTAGCGGGCCCAGCTCCTACGAGCAGTACTTC. Residues: CASSLGTSGPSSYEQYF.

This clone has just a few counts. The same CDR3 is also encoded by other DNA sequences in this sample. This chain links TRBV6-1 with TRBJ2-7, with 8 bases identical to TRBD1. V was clipped by 5 bases and J by 2 bases; unmatched bases: 5. The germline gives CDR1 MNHNS, CDR2 SASEGT. This CDR3 spans 14 amino acids. The CDR3 spells CASSRQGATYEQYF. CDR3 bases: TGTGCCAGCAGTAGGCAGGGGGCCACCTACGAGCAGTACTTC.

The rearrangement joins TRBV4-1 to TRBJ2-2; D is possibly TRBD1 or TRBD2 (5 bases each). The V end was cut by 1 base, the J end by 6 bases, with 12 bases between. Germline CDR1 MGHRA, CDR2 YSYEKL. The CDR3 length is 15 residues. The CDR3 DNA reads as TGCGCCAGCAGCCAAGTGGGGGAACAGGCCGGGGAGCTGTTTTTT. Its translation is CASSQVGEQAGELFF.

This chain uses TRBV7-2 with TRBJ1-5; weak D call: TRBD1 (5 bases). The germline V and J ends were trimmed by 6 bases and 0 bases, with 15 bases remaining between them. The germline gives CDR1 SGHTA, CDR2 FQGNSA. This CDR3 is built from 16 residues. The DNA for the CDR3 is TGTGCCAGCAGACCTAGACAGAGTTATAGCAATCAGCCCCAGCATTTT. It translates to CASRPRQSYSNQPQHF.

This clone was seen a handful of times. The chain uses TRBV5-1 and TRBJ1-2, with D uncertain. Germline V CDR1 and CDR2: SGHRS, YFSETQ. V lost 3 bases and J lost 10, with 19 bases in between. This CDR3 is 14 amino acids long. The CDR3 sequence: CASSSGQLSKTYTF. The DNA for the CDR3 is TGCGCCAGCAGCTCGGGCCAGCTCTCTAAAACCTACACCTTC.

The chain recombines TRBV19 with TRBJ1-5; no reliable D call. Trimming cost V 3 bases and J 4 bases, with 10 bases left between them. Germline V gene lookup returns CDR1 LNHDA and CDR2 SQIVND (reference sequence). This CDR3 is 14 amino acids long. CDR3 sequence (DNA): TGTGCCAGTAGTATCCCGGACCGGAATCAGCCCCAGCATTTT. Translating gives CASSIPDRNQPQHF.

CDR3 protein: CASSLTSVRDEQFF. CDR3 nucleotides: TGCGCCAGCAGTCTGACTAGCGTTAGGGATGAGCAGTTCTTC. J is TRBJ2-1 and V is TRBV10-2; 8 bases map to TRBD2. Germline CDR1 reads WSHSY; CDR2 reads SAAADI. The CDR3 extends over 14 amino acids. V lost 5 bases, J lost 8 bases, and 8 bases stayed unmatched.

The CDR3 nucleotides are TGTGCCAGCAGTTACTCGATTGGGTACACTGAAGCTTTCTTT. This encodes CASSYSIGYTEAFF. V gene TRBV6-6 combines with J gene TRBJ1-1; D remains unclear. Trimming took 0 bases from V and 3 from J, leaving 8 bases between them. CDR1 is MNHNY, CDR2 SVGAGI, per germline (reference sequence). CDR3 length equals 14 residues.

Comment on this clone: This is likely an artifact of a read error, given a far larger clone one base away. Distinct nucleotide sequences in the sample also encode this CDR3. The rearrangement links TRBV2 to TRBJ2-1; the match to TRBD2 covers 8 bases. Per germline, CDR1 SNHLY and CDR2 FYNNEI. The ends lost 6 bases at V and 7 bases at J; junction bases unmatched: 5. The CDR3 contains 13 residues. CDR3 region: CASSVERENEQFF. CDR3 sequence (DNA): TGTGCCAGCAGCGTTGAGCGGGAGAATGAGCAGTTCTTC. Full variable domain (missing parts from reference TRBV2 and TRBJ2-1): EPEVTQTPSHQVTQMGQEVILRCVPISNHLYFYWYRQILGQKVEFLVSFYNNEISEKSEIFDDQFSVERPDGSNFTLKIRSTKLEDSAMYFCASSVERENEQFFGPGTRLTVL.

This chain links TRBV27 with TRBJ2-2; D not resolved. V lost 7 bases and J 7 bases, leaving 7 bases between the germline ends. Germline-derived CDR1 and CDR2 are MNHEY and SMNVEV (reference sequence). There are 11 residues in the CDR3. CDR3: CASKRDGELFF. Written as DNA, the CDR3 is TGTGCCAGCAAAAGAGACGGGGAGCTGTTTTTT.

This clone has only one observation. Written as DNA, the CDR3 is TGTGCCAGTTGCGAGACAAGAAATGAAAAACTGTTTTTT. It codes for CASCETRNEKLFF. This chain joins TRBV19 and TRBJ1-4; D is unresolved. V lost 8 bases to trimming and J lost 5 bases, with 12 bases between them. Looked up from germline, CDR1 is LNHDA and CDR2 is SQIVND (reference sequence). The CDR3 extends over 13 amino acids.

V and J are TRBV6-5 and TRBJ1-4, with D perhaps TRBD1 (6 bases). The CDR3 totals 14 residues. The V gene's germline CDR1 is MNHEY and CDR2 SVGAGI. V lost 6 bases to trimming and J lost 7 bases, with 15 bases between them. The CDR3 DNA is TGTGCCAGCAGGCCCGGGGCAGGGGTTGAAAAACTGTTTTTT. Amino acids: CASRPGAGVEKLFF.

This rearrangement joins TRBV30 to TRBJ1-6, with D possibly being TRBD1 (5 bases). The V gene's germline CDR1 is GTSNPN and CDR2 SVGIG (reference sequence). This CDR3 comprises 13 residues. The ends were cut back, 1 base at V and 10 bases at J, with 11 bases in the middle. The CDR3 region is CAWSGQGRSPLHF. The CDR3, as DNA: TGTGCCTGGAGTGGGCAGGGTAGGTCACCCCTCCACTTT.

A single count supports this clone. The CDR3 DNA is TGCGCCAGCAGCTTGGGGGAGACCTACAATGAGCAGTTCTTC. Translating gives CASSLGETYNEQFF. V usage is TRBV5-1 and J usage is TRBJ2-1, with D possibly matching TRBD2 (5 bases). Trimming took 0 bases from V and 2 from J, leaving 6 bases between them. Germline CDR1 is SGHRS and CDR2 is YFSETQ. The length of the CDR3 is 14 residues.

This chain joins TRBV19 and TRBJ2-2; no clear D. CDR3 length equals 11 residues. CDR1 is LNHDA and CDR2 is SQIVND in the germline V gene (reference sequence). The V gene lost 5 bases and the J gene lost 8 bases, with 6 bases spanning the gap. The CDR3, as DNA: TGTGCCAGTAGTCATAATGGGGAGCTGTTTTTT. Translated: CASSHNGELFF.

The rearrangement uses TRBV18 and TRBJ2-2; D might be TRBD2 (5 bases). The germline V gene encodes CDR1 KGHSH and CDR2 LQKENI. CDR3 length equals 17 residues. The V end lost 3 bases, the J end lost 4 bases, and 18 bases lay between the germline ends. CDR3 nucleotide sequence: TGTGCCAGCTCACCTCTCGGTTTTCTAGCCCCCACCGGGGAGCTGTTTTTT. It yields the protein CASSPLGFLAPTGELFF. The full variable domain, completed using reference TRBV18 and TRBJ2-2, is NAGVMQNPRHLVRRRGQEARLRCSPMKGHSHVYWYRQLPEEGLKFMVYLQKENIIDESGMPKERFSAEFPKEGPSILRIQQVVRGDSAAYFCASSPLGFLAPTGELFFGEGSRLTVL.

The chain carries TRBV7-9 and TRBJ2-2; tentatively, D is TRBD1 (5 bases). The CDR3 consists of 15 residues. Trimming cost V 5 bases and J 5 bases, with 15 bases left between them. Germline V lookup: CDR1 SEHNR, CDR2 FQNEAQ (reference sequence). CDR3 region: CASSPSQGWTGELFF. CDR3 DNA: TGTGCCAGCAGCCCCAGTCAGGGTTGGACCGGGGAGCTGTTTTTT.

V and J are TRBV30 and TRBJ1-6; possible D gene TRBD1, 5 bases. The CDR3 loop spans 15 amino acids. CDR1 and CDR2 from the germline V gene are GTSNPN and SVGIG (reference sequence). Trimming took off 0 bases at V and 2 bases at J, with 8 bases between the two ends. CDR3 coding DNA: TGTGCCTGGAGTGTGGGGCAACCCTATAATTCACCCCTCCACTTT. As protein: CAWSVGQPYNSPLHF.